This entry lists 32 T cell receptor beta chains sequenced from one sample in a study of T-cell reconstitution after alpha-beta-depleted transplantation in children (dated by TCRdb to 2016 to 2018). Libraries were constructed by PCR. The sequencing machine was an Illumina HiSeq 2500. TCR libraries were prepared with molecular barcoding, using unique molecular identifiers to normalize TCRbeta repertoire quantification. TCRdb itself trimmed the public reads at Q25 with fastp, ran MiXCR and retained productive beta chains. Entries are consolidated by CDR3 protein sequence, retaining the most common genes and DNA. The sample profile shows roughly 300,000 distinct CDR3 sequences; nearly 10% of them were found once. The ten largest clones add up to around 9.1% of the sample. The sample was PBMCs from the stem cell graft donor, taken from the stem cell graft. The receptor set was obtained from a human donor who donated a stem cell graft to a child with SCID.

This clonotype was observed a handful of times. This chain links TRBV5-1 with TRBJ2-1; no definite D call. V gave up 3 bases and J gave up 6 bases, with 4 bases separating them. The germline CDR1 and CDR2 sequences are SGHRS and YFSETQ. The CDR3 has 11 amino acids. The CDR3 region is CASSSFNEQFF. CDR3 nucleotides: TGCGCCAGCAGCTCTTTCAATGAGCAGTTCTTC.

This clonotype has more than one count but fewer than ten. V is TRBV12-3 or TRBV12-4 and J is TRBJ1-5; D possibly corresponds to TRBD1 (6 bases). V was shortened by 6 bases and J by 1 base, with 16 bases between the two germline ends. The CDR3 has 16 amino acids. CDR3 DNA: TGTGCCAGCAGCCCCGGGACAAGTTCGAGCAATCAGCCCCAGCATTTT. It translates to CASSPGTSSSNQPQHF.

This clonotype came up a few times. This chain connects TRBV6-6 to TRBJ2-7; possible D gene TRBD2, 5 bases. From germline, CDR1 is MNHNY and CDR2 SVGAGI (reference sequence). The CDR3 consists of 12 residues. The V gene lost 8 bases and the J gene lost 5 bases, with 13 bases spanning the gap. CDR3: CASDGPGNEQYF. Here the CDR3 DNA reads TGTGCCAGCGATGGCCCGGGGAACGAGCAGTACTTC.

The V call is TRBV7-6, the J call TRBJ2-3, with D perhaps assigned TRBD1 or TRBD2 (5 bases each). This CDR3 has 16 residues. V shed 1 base and J shed 3 bases, with 14 bases lying between them. CDR1 and CDR2 from the germline V gene are SGHVS and FNYEAQ. The chain's CDR3 is CASSLGSGSKTDTQYF. CDR3 bases: TGTGCCAGCAGCTTAGGTTCAGGGAGTAAGACAGATACGCAGTATTTT.

The genes are TRBV12-3 or TRBV12-4 and TRBJ2-7, with TRBD1 matching 9 bases. CDR3 length equals 14 residues. J was trimmed by 4 bases and V by 1 base; bases with no gene match: 2. The CDR3 DNA follows: TGTGCCAGCAGTTTAGAACAGGGGGCTTACGAGCAGTACTTC. It is translated as CASSLEQGAYEQYF.

There are a few counts of this clonotype. The chain uses TRBV5-1 and TRBJ2-5; TRBD1 agrees at 12 bases. The CDR3 totals 15 residues. Germline V gives CDR1 SGHRS, CDR2 YFSETQ. The ends lost 4 bases at V and 5 bases at J; junction bases unmatched: 6. The DNA of the CDR3 is TGCGCCAGCAGCATCCCGGGACAGGGGGCGGAGACCCAGTACTTC. Translating gives CASSIPGQGAETQYF. Full variable domain (remainder filled in from reference TRBV5-1 and TRBJ2-5): KAGVTQTPRYLIKTRGQQVTLSCSPISGHRSVSWYQQTPGQGLQFLFEYFSETQRNKGNFPGRFSGRQFSNSRSEMNVSTLELGDSALYLCASSIPGQGAETQYFGPGTRLLVL.

In regard to this clonotype: A read error may explain this, as a much larger clone is one base away. The chain has TRBV20-1 and TRBJ2-1, with 10 bases that match TRBD1. The J segment lost 8 bases and the V segment lost 4 bases, leaving 14 bases of the junction unmatched. The CDR3 is 16 residues long. Germline loops: CDR1 DFQATT, CDR2 SNEGSKA (reference sequence). The DNA for the CDR3 is TGCAGTGCTACGCTTCCTGGGACAGGGGATGTCGATGAGCAGTTCTTC. Translation gives CSATLPGTGDVDEQFF.

Ten or more counts support this clonotype. The chain has TRBV12-3 or TRBV12-4 and TRBJ1-5, with D possibly TRBD1 on 5 matching bases. V lost 2 bases to trimming and J lost 4 bases, with 9 bases between them. This CDR3 spans 14 amino acids. CDR3 sequence: CASSLSGTNQPQHF. Here the CDR3 DNA reads TGTGCCAGCAGTTTATCGGGGACTAATCAGCCCCAGCATTTT.

The chain joins TRBV18 to TRBJ2-7; no clear D. The germline gives CDR1 KGHSH, CDR2 LQKENI. The CDR3 contains 12 residues. Trimming removed 5 bases from V and 2 bases from J, with 7 bases in between. CDR3 sequence: CASSAETYEQYF. The CDR3 DNA sequence: TGTGCCAGCTCAGCTGAGACCTACGAGCAGTACTTC.

In this sample, this clonotype turned up a few times. The V gene is TRBV11-2, the J gene TRBJ2-5; tentatively, D is TRBD1 (5 bases). The V and J ends lost 1 base and 5 bases respectively, with 14 bases between them. CDR3 length: 15 residues. Per germline, CDR1 SGHAT and CDR2 FQNNGV. CDR3 sequence: CASSLGTSSMETQYF. The CDR3, as DNA: TGTGCCAGCAGCTTAGGGACAAGTTCTATGGAGACCCAGTACTTC.

This clonotype was detected a few times. The gene calls are TRBV4-2 and TRBJ2-7; TRBD1 agrees at 7 bases. Germline-derived CDR1 and CDR2 are LGHNA and YNFKEQ. This CDR3 contains 15 residues. J was trimmed by 2 bases and V by 0 bases; bases with no gene match: 4. CDR3 bases: TGTGCCAGCAGCCAAGAAGGCAGGGGGACCTACGAGCAGTACTTC. Translation: CASSQEGRGTYEQYF.

This clonotype appeared many times. This chain uses TRBV6-4 with TRBJ2-2, with D perhaps TRBD1 or TRBD2 (6 bases each). V lost 3 bases and J 1 base, leaving 9 bases between the germline ends. Per the germline V gene, CDR1 is MRHNA and CDR2 is SNTAGT. The length of the CDR3 is 15 residues. The CDR3 nucleotides are TGTGCCAGCAGTGAAGAGGGGGGGAACACCGGGGAGCTGTTTTTT. Protein: CASSEEGGNTGELFF.

This clonotype was picked up a small number of times. The chain is built from TRBV12-3 or TRBV12-4 and TRBJ1-4; possibly TRBD1 for D (6 bases). This CDR3 is built from 14 residues. The V and J ends lost 2 bases and 12 bases respectively, with 16 bases between them. CDR3 bases: TGTGCCAGCAGTTTATCACCTGATGGACAGCAACTGTTTTTT. Protein: CASSLSPDGQQLFF.

The sample holds many counts of this clonotype. The J gene is TRBJ1-1, the V gene TRBV5-1; TRBD1 might be the D (5 bases). The CDR3 runs 15 residues. The V end lost 4 bases, the J end lost 2 bases, and 15 bases lay between the germline ends. Germline assignment: CDR1 SGHRS and CDR2 YFSETQ. The CDR3 bases are TGCGCCAGCAGCGGGCGGTGGGGGGGAAACACTGAAGCTTTCTTT. It is translated as CASSGRWGGNTEAFF.

The rearrangement joins TRBV5-1 to TRBJ1-2; 7 bases are a match to TRBD1. Per the germline V gene, CDR1 is SGHRS and CDR2 is YFSETQ. V gave up 0 bases and J gave up 4 bases; unmatched junction bases: 6. CDR3 size: 15 residues. DNA of the CDR3: TGCGCCAGCAGCTTGGGGACAGGTCAACCCTATGGCTACACCTTC. This encodes CASSLGTGQPYGYTF.

J is TRBJ2-5 and V is TRBV27, with 9 bases fitting TRBD1. Germline CDR1 and CDR2: MNHEY and SMNVEV (reference sequence). This CDR3 has 14 amino acids. J gave up 4 bases and V 5 bases, and 5 bases lay outside the gene matches. The CDR3 spells CASSVRGQGETQYF. The CDR3 DNA follows: TGTGCCAGCAGTGTACGGGGACAGGGAGAGACCCAGTACTTC.

This clonotype was counted between two and nine times. The chain combines TRBV7-2 with TRBJ2-3; the D gene is possibly TRBD2 (5 bases). The CDR3 has 15 residues. Germline V gene data show CDR1 as SGHTA and CDR2 as FQGNSA. With 2 bases removed from V and 2 bases from J, the gap between germline ends came to 11 bases. This chain's CDR3 is CASSLRGYITDTQYF. CDR3 in DNA: TGTGCCAGCAGCTTACGCGGGTATATCACAGATACGCAGTATTTT.

Written as DNA, the CDR3 is TGTGCCAGCAGCTTAAGCCAGGGGAACACTGAAGCTTTCTTT. Amino acids: CASSLSQGNTEAFF. The chain employs TRBV7-9 and TRBJ1-1; a weak D match, TRBD1 (5 bases). The CDR3 covers 14 residues. Trimming pared 2 bases from V and 1 base from J, leaving 8 bases between. Germline CDR1 reads SEHNR; CDR2 reads FQNEAQ (reference sequence).

This clonotype was counted a few times. The rearrangement uses TRBV5-6 and TRBJ1-5; tentative D call: TRBD1 (5 bases). CDR1 and CDR2 from the germline V gene are SGHDT and YYEEEE. The CDR3 extends over 14 amino acids. V dropped 2 bases and J dropped 2 bases, with 8 bases sitting between them. The CDR3 reads CASSFMGGNQPQHF. The DNA for the CDR3 is TGTGCCAGCAGCTTTATGGGGGGCAATCAGCCCCAGCATTTT. The whole variable domain, filled in from reference TRBV5-6 and TRBJ1-5, reads DAGVTQSPTHLIKTRGQQVTLRCSPKSGHDTVSWYQQALGQGPQFIFQYYEEEERQRGNFPDRFSGHQFPNYSSELNVNALLLGDSALYLCASSFMGGNQPQHFGDGTRLSIL.

The genes are TRBV5-6 and TRBJ1-5, with TRBD1 as a possible D gene (5 bases). V was clipped by 5 bases and J by 6 bases, with 21 bases between them. The CDR3 covers 16 residues. Germline loops: CDR1 SGHDT, CDR2 YYEEEE. The CDR3 is CASRNPGQGRSQPQHF. The CDR3 region has the DNA TGTGCCAGCAGAAACCCAGGGCAGGGCAGGAGTCAGCCCCAGCATTTT.

The chain is built from TRBV7-9 and TRBJ2-3, with unresolved D. Deletions cut 5 bases from V and 3 bases from J, with 9 bases between. The CDR3 has 13 amino acids. Germline assignment: CDR1 SEHNR and CDR2 FQNEAQ (reference sequence). The CDR3 DNA reads TGTGCCAGCAGCCCCGATTGGACAGATACGCAGTATTTT. Protein: CASSPDWTDTQYF.

About this clonotype itself: This clone may be a read error of a much larger clone one base away. This rearrangement joins TRBV24-1 to TRBJ2-1, with D hard to call. CDR3 length equals 11 residues. V was cut by 5 bases and J by 2 bases, with 0 bases left in between. Germline lookup yields CDR1 KGHDR and CDR2 SFDVKD. This chain's CDR3 is CATSAYNEQFF. CDR3 nucleotides: TGTGCCACCAGTGCCTACAATGAGCAGTTCTTC.

This clonotype occurred a few times. Germline and junction disagree at one end, which may indicate a read error. J is TRBJ1-1 and V is TRBV4-1; D not certain. This CDR3 region has 15 residues. Germline V gives CDR1 MGHRA, CDR2 YSYEKL. The CDR3 DNA follows: TGCGCCAGCACCCAAAGTCCCGGTTGGAACACTGAAGCTTTCTTT. The encoded protein is CASTQSPGWNTEAFF.

The chain couples TRBV12-3 or TRBV12-4 to TRBJ1-2; D ambiguous. Trimming left V 7 bases short and J 6 bases short, with 9 bases between. The CDR3 totals 11 residues. The CDR3 sequence is CASTDPHGYTF. In DNA, the CDR3 is TGTGCCAGCACCGACCCCCATGGCTACACCTTC.

This clonotype occurred a few times. The rearrangement links TRBV12-3 or TRBV12-4 to TRBJ2-1; D is tentatively TRBD1 or TRBD2 (5 bases each). V shed 6 bases and J shed 10 bases, with 25 bases lying between them. The CDR3 loop spans 16 amino acids. The DNA of the CDR3 is TGTGCCAGCAGAACAGCCGGGGCAGGGTTTAGGGAGGAGCAGTTCTTC. It encodes CASRTAGAGFREEQFF.

This clonotype came up many times. The chain employs TRBV11-2 and TRBJ2-3; 10 bases are a match to TRBD2. V lost 1 base, J lost 2 bases, and 3 bases stayed unmatched. The CDR3 has 16 amino acids. Germline CDR1 and CDR2: SGHAT and FQNNGV. In DNA form, the CDR3 reads TGTGCCAGCAGCTTAGCGACTAGCGGGTTCACAGATACGCAGTATTTT. Translating gives CASSLATSGFTDTQYF.

This clonotype was counted a few times. CDR3 protein: CASSYRASAGGNQETQYF. The CDR3 DNA follows: TGTGCCAGCAGTTACCGGGCGTCGGCGGGGGGGAACCAAGAGACCCAGTACTTC. V gene TRBV6-5 combines with J gene TRBJ2-5, with TRBD2 identical over 9 bases. Germline V gene data show CDR1 as MNHEY and CDR2 as SVGAGI. The CDR3 is 18 residues long. Unmatched junction bases numbered 10, after V lost 2 bases and J lost 0 bases.

The chain couples TRBV7-9 to TRBJ2-1; no firm D call. The CDR3 runs to 16 residues. Trimming left V 2 bases short and J 5 bases short, with 16 bases between. The germline V gene has CDR1 SEHNR and CDR2 FQNEAQ (reference sequence). CDR3 residues: CASSLKALPPDNEQFF. The CDR3 DNA reads as TGTGCCAGCAGCTTAAAAGCCCTCCCGCCCGACAATGAGCAGTTCTTC.

The chain is built from TRBV20-1 and TRBJ2-1; D is uncertain. The CDR3 consists of 11 residues. Germline V lookup: CDR1 DFQATT, CDR2 SNEGSKA (reference sequence). V shed 5 bases and J shed 9 bases, with 11 bases lying between them. The CDR3 protein is CSASPQVEQFF. The CDR3 nucleotides read TGCAGTGCTTCCCCCCAGGTTGAGCAGTTCTTC.

This chain connects TRBV11-2 to TRBJ2-3, with a tentative D call TRBD1 (5 bases). There are 12 residues in the CDR3. V lost 1 base and J 10 bases, leaving 9 bases between the germline ends. Germline CDR1 is SGHAT and CDR2 is FQNNGV. The chain's CDR3 is CASSLGGNAQYF. The DNA for the CDR3 is TGTGCCAGCAGCTTAGGGGGCAATGCGCAGTATTTT.

The gene calls are TRBV6-5 and TRBJ1-2; no firm D call. Trimming stripped 5 bases from V and 0 bases from J, with 10 bases between. The CDR3 runs 14 residues. Germline CDR1 MNHEY, CDR2 SVGAGI. DNA of the CDR3: TGTGCCAGCAGTCCGGGGTTTTCTAACTATGGCTACACCTTC. It encodes CASSPGFSNYGYTF.

J is TRBJ2-7 and V is TRBV10-1; the D gene is possibly TRBD2 (7 bases). CDR3 length: 14 amino acids. Germline V lookup: CDR1 WNHNN, CDR2 SYGVQD (reference sequence). V was shortened by 3 bases and J by 5 bases, with 14 bases between the two germline ends. The CDR3 spells CASSDRGASNEQYF. The CDR3 coding sequence is TGCGCCAGCAGTGATCGGGGGGCTTCGAACGAGCAGTACTTC.